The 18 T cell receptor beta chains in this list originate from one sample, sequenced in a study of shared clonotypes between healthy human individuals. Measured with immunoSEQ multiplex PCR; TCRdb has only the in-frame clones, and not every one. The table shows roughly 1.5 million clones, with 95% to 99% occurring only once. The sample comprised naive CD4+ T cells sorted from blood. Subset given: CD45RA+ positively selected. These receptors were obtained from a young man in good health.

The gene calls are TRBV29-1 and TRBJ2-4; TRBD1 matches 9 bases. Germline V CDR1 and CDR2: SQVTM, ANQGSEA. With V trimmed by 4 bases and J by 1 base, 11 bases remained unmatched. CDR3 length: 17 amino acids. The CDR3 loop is CSVGPRTGDVAKNIQYF. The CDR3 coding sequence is TGCAGCGTTGGCCCACGGACAGGGGATGTGGCCAAAAACATTCAGTACTTC.

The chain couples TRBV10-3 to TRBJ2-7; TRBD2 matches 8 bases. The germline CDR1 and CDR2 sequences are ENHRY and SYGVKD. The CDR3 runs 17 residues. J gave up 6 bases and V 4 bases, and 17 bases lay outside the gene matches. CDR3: CAISGRETSVVWGEQYF. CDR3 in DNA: TGTGCCATCAGTGGGAGGGAGACTAGCGTAGTATGGGGCGAGCAGTACTTC.

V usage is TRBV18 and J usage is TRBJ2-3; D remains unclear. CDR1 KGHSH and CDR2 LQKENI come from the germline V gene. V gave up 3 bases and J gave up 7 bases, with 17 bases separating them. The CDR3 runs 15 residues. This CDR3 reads CASSPASVEQNTQYF. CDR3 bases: TGTGCCAGCTCACCCGCCAGCGTAGAGCAAAATACGCAGTATTTT.

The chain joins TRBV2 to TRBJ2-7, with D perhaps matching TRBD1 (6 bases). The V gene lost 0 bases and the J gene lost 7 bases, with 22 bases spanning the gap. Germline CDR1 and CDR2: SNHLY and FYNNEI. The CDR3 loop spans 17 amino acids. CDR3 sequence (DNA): TGTGCCAGCAGTGAAGCTACCACAGGGATAAATAGGGAGGAGCAGTACTTC. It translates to CASSEATTGINREEQYF.

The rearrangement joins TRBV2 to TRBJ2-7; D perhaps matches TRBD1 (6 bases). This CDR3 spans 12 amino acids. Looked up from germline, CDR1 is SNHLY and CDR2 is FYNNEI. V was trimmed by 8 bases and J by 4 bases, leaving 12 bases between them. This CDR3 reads CASQGFMYEQYF. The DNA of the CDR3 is TGTGCCAGCCAGGGGTTTATGTACGAGCAGTACTTC.

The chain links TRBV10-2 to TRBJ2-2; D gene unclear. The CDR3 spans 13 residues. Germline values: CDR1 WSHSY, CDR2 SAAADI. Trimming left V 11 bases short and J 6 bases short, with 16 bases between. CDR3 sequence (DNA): TGCGCCGTCCGCGCTGTGGGTTCCGGGGAGCTGTTTTTT. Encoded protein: CAVRAVGSGELFF.

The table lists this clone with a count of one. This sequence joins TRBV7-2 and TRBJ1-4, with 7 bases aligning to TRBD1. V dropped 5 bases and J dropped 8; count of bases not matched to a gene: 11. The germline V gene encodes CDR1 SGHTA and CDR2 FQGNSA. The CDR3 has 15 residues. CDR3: CASSPTRDSHEKLFF. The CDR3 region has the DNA TGTGCCAGCAGCCCAACCCGGGACAGTCACGAAAAACTGTTTTTT. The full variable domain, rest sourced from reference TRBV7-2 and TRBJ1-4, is GAGVSQSPSNKVTEKGKDVELRCDPISGHTALYWYRQSLGQGLEFLIYFQGNSAPDKSGLPSDRFSAERTGGSVSTLTIQRTQQEDSAVYLCASSPTRDSHEKLFFGSGTQLSVL.

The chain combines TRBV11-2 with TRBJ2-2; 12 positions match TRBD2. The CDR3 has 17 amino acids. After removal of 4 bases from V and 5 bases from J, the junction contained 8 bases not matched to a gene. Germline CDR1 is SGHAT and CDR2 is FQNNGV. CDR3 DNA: TGTGCCAGCAGCTCCCCCCCCGGACTAGCGGGGACCGGGGAGCTGTTTTTT. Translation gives CASSSPPGLAGTGELFF.

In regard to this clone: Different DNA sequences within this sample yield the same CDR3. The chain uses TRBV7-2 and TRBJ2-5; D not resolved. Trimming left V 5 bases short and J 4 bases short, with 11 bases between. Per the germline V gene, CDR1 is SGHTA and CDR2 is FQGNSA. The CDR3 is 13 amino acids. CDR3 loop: CASSARVGETQYF. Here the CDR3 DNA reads TGTGCCAGCAGCGCAAGGGTGGGAGAGACCCAGTACTTC.

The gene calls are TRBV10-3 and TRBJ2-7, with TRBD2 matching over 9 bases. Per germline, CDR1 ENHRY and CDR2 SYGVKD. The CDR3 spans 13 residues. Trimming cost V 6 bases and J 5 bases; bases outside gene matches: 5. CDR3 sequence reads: CAISLAGLNEQYF. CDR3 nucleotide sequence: TGTGCCATCAGCCTAGCGGGACTCAACGAGCAGTACTTC.

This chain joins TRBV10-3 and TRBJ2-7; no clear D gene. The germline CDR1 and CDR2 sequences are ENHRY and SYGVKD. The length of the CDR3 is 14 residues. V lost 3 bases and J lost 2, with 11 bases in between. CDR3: CAISDRAETYEQYF. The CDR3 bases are TGTGCCATCAGTGACCGGGCAGAGACCTACGAGCAGTACTTC.

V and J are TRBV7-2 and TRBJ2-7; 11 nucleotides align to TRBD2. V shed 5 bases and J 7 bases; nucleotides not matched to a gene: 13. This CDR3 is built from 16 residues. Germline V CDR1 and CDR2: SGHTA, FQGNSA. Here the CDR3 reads CASSRALAGGPREQYF. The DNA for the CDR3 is TGTGCCAGCAGCCGAGCTTTAGCGGGAGGGCCAAGGGAGCAGTACTTC.

CDR3 DNA: TGTGCCAGTAGTATCGGTTCCGGGGTCTCCTACAATGAGCAGTTCTTC. It translates to CASSIGSGVSYNEQFF. This sequence joins TRBV19 and TRBJ2-1, with D possibly matching TRBD2 (5 bases). CDR1 is LNHDA, CDR2 SQIVND, per germline (reference sequence). CDR3 size: 16 residues. V was trimmed by 3 bases and J by 0 bases, leaving 12 bases between them.

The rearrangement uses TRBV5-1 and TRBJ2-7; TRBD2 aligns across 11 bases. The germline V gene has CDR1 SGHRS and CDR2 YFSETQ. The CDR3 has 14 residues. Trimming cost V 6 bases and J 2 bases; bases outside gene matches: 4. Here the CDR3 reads CASKRTSGPYEQYF. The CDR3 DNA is TGCGCCAGCAAACGGACTAGCGGGCCCTACGAGCAGTACTTC.

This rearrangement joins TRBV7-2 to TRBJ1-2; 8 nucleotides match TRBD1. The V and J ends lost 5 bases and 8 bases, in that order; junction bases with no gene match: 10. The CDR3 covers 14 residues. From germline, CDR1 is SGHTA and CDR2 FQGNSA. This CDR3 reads CASSTGQGELGYTF. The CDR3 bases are TGTGCCAGCAGCACCGGACAGGGTGAACTGGGCTACACCTTC.

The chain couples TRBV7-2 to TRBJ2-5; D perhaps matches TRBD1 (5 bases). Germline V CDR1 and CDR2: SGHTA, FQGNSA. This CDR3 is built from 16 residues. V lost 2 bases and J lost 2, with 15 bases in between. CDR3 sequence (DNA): TGTGCCAGCAGCTTAATTAGGGGCGGTGGGCAAGAGACCCAGTACTTC. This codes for CASSLIRGGGQETQYF.

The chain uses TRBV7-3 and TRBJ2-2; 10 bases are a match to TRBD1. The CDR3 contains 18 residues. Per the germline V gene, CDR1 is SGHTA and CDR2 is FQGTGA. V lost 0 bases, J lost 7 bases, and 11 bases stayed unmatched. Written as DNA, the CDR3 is TGTGCCAGCAGCTTAACGCCTTTTGACAGGGGGCGGAACGGGGAGCTGTTTTTT. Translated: CASSLTPFDRGRNGELFF.

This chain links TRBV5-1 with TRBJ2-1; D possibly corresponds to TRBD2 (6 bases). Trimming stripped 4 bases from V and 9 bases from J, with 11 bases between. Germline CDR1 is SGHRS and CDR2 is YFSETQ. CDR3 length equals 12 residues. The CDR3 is CASSPTSIEQFF. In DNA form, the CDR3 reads TGCGCCAGCAGCCCCACTAGCATTGAGCAGTTCTTC.